Shown below are 24 T cell receptor beta chains from a single sample sequenced in a study of blood T cell repertoires in COVID-19 (dated by TCRdb to the early 2020s). Library construction relied on the immunoSEQ multiplex PCR assay. Here the immuneACCESS table is served through TCRdb, limited to in-frame sequences with V and J called. Missing clones are a known gap in these copies; in checked studies unresolved V genes cover under half, and the rest lacks a known reason. The sample has over 200,000 clones on record, about 89% of them singletons. The top ten hold 6.5% of the sample. Sequencing was carried out using peripheral blood. All receptors derive from a man between 60 and 75 years old who had recovered from COVID-19.

The genes are TRBV9 and TRBJ1-1; 8 nucleotides match TRBD1. V was clipped by 4 bases and J by 8 bases; unmatched bases: 4. Germline assignment: CDR1 SGDLS and CDR2 YYNGEE. CDR3 size: 12 residues. The CDR3 is CASSSGQGEAFF. CDR3 sequence (DNA): TGTGCCAGCAGCTCCGGACAGGGCGAAGCTTTCTTT.

V gene TRBV6-2 or TRBV6-3 combines with J gene TRBJ2-5; TRBD1 is a possible D gene (5 bases). V was cut by 5 bases and J by 0 bases, with 7 bases left in between. The CDR3 sequence is 13 residues long. Germline CDR1 MNHEY, CDR2 SVGEGT. In DNA form, the CDR3 reads TGTGCCAGCAGTGCAGGGTACCAAGAGACCCAGTACTTC. Residues: CASSAGYQETQYF.

V usage is TRBV4-1 and J usage is TRBJ2-2, with 7 bases identical to TRBD2. The V and J ends lost 0 bases and 4 bases, in that order; junction bases with no gene match: 8. The CDR3 has 17 residues. Germline lookup yields CDR1 MGHRA and CDR2 YSYEKL. The CDR3 region is CASSQERRRGTTGELFF. The CDR3 DNA sequence: TGCGCCAGCAGCCAAGAACGGAGGCGGGGGACCACCGGGGAGCTGTTTTTT.

The chain is built from TRBV6-5 and TRBJ2-2, with TRBD1 matching over 8 bases. This CDR3 has 15 residues. V trimming: 7 bases; J trimming: 4 bases; junction bases outside the gene matches: 8. Germline CDR1 MNHEY, CDR2 SVGAGI. The CDR3 bases are TGTGCCAGCACCGTGGACAGGGCGAGCACCGGGGAGCTGTTTTTT. Protein product: CASTVDRASTGELFF.

The chain recombines TRBV29-1 with TRBJ2-5; TRBD1 might be the D (5 bases). CDR3 length: 14 amino acids. Trimming took 3 bases from V and 5 from J, leaving 16 bases between them. The germline V gene has CDR1 SQVTM and CDR2 ANQGSEA. CDR3 protein: CSVEYSPAGETQYF. CDR3 bases: TGCAGCGTTGAGTACTCCCCCGCAGGGGAGACCCAGTACTTC.

This sequence joins TRBV4-2 and TRBJ2-7; 11 bases map to TRBD1. Germline V CDR1 and CDR2: LGHNA, YNFKEQ. V shed 4 bases and J 4 bases; nucleotides not matched to a gene: 12. The CDR3 sequence is 17 residues long. The CDR3 sequence: CASSRNPAGQGEYEQYF. The DNA for the CDR3 is TGTGCCAGCAGCCGGAACCCGGCGGGACAGGGGGAATACGAGCAGTACTTC.

The chain has TRBV25-1 and TRBJ2-6; the match to TRBD1 covers 8 bases. Trimming cost V 4 bases and J 0 bases; bases outside gene matches: 8. CDR3 length: 18 amino acids. Germline-derived CDR1 and CDR2 are MGHDK and SYGVNS. The CDR3 protein is CASSATGAFSSGANVLTF. In DNA form, the CDR3 reads TGTGCCAGCAGTGCGACAGGGGCGTTTAGCTCTGGGGCCAACGTCCTGACTTTC.

V gene TRBV6-5 combines with J gene TRBJ1-5; a weak D match, TRBD1 (6 bases). The germline V and J ends were trimmed by 7 bases and 7 bases, with 20 bases remaining between them. The CDR3 is made up of 15 amino acids. Germline CDR1 MNHEY, CDR2 SVGAGI. The CDR3 nucleotides are TGTGCCAGCACGAGGGAGGGACAAAGCTCCCAGCCCCAGCATTTT. Its protein product is CASTREGQSSQPQHF.

This chain connects TRBV27 to TRBJ1-2; D remains unclear. V gave up 4 bases and J gave up 4 bases, with 13 bases separating them. This CDR3 is 14 amino acids long. Per germline, CDR1 MNHEY and CDR2 SMNVEV (reference sequence). CDR3 DNA sequence: TGTGCCAGCAGTTCCGGGAGAACCTTCTATGGCTACACCTTC. It specifies CASSSGRTFYGYTF.

The genes are TRBV7-2 and TRBJ2-7, with D possibly being TRBD1 (5 bases). The CDR3 runs 13 residues. Between the trimmed V and J ends, which lost 4 bases and 8 bases, there was a span of 15 bases. CDR1 is SGHTA and CDR2 is FQGNSA in the germline V gene. In nucleotides, the CDR3 is TGTGCCAGCAGCTCCCAGGGTTATGCAAAGCAGTACTTC. Protein: CASSSQGYAKQYF.

The chain has TRBV2 and TRBJ1-5, with D possibly matching TRBD1 (5 bases). The CDR3 is made up of 13 amino acids. Germline V gene sequence: CDR1 SNHLY, CDR2 FYNNEI. V lost 4 bases and J 5 bases, leaving 9 bases between the germline ends. The CDR3: CASSATGDQPQHF. The CDR3 DNA reads as TGTGCCAGCAGTGCTACGGGGGATCAGCCCCAGCATTTT. Looking up the rest from reference TRBV2 and TRBJ1-5 gives the full variable domain: EPEVTQTPSHQVTQMGQEVILRCVPISNHLYFYWYRQILGQKVEFLVSFYNNEISEKSEIFDDQFSVERPDGSNFTLKIRSTKLEDSAMYFCASSATGDQPQHFGDGTRLSIL.

The J gene is TRBJ1-2, the V gene TRBV20-1, with D perhaps TRBD1 (6 bases). Germline values: CDR1 DFQATT, CDR2 SNEGSKA (reference sequence). V shed 6 bases and J shed 8 bases, with 13 bases lying between them. This CDR3 is built from 11 residues. CDR3 sequence reads: CSAKTGVGYTF. In DNA, the CDR3 is TGCAGTGCAAAGACAGGAGTCGGCTACACCTTC.

This chain uses TRBV11-2 with TRBJ2-7; 7 nucleotides line up with TRBD2. Germline trimming cut 4 bases from V and 7 bases from J; bases unmatched to any gene: 10. The CDR3 has 14 residues. CDR1 SGHAT and CDR2 FQNNGV come from the germline V gene. The CDR3 reads CASSWRGGVREQYF. In DNA, the CDR3 is TGTGCCAGCAGCTGGAGGGGAGGGGTACGGGAGCAGTACTTC.

The chain uses TRBV30 and TRBJ1-2, with D possibly TRBD1 on 5 matching bases. Germline V gene sequence: CDR1 GTSNPN, CDR2 SVGIG (reference sequence). Trimming cost V 7 bases and J 8 bases, with 17 bases left between them. CDR3 length: 12 amino acids. CDR3 nucleotide sequence: TGTGCCTCTCCGGGGGGGATAAGGGGCTACACCTTC. Residues: CASPGGIRGYTF. The full variable domain, its missing parts supplied by reference TRBV30 and TRBJ1-2, is SQTIHQWPATLVQPVGSPLSLECTVEGTSNPNLYWYRQAAGRGLQLLFYSVGIGQISSEVPQNLSASRPQDRQFILSSKKLLLSDSGFYLCASPGGIRGYTFGSGTRLTVV.

The rearrangement joins TRBV9 to TRBJ2-7, with a weak D call TRBD1 (6 bases). The CDR3 contains 14 residues. Germline CDR1 reads SGDLS; CDR2 reads YYNGEE. Trimming left V 4 bases short and J 4 bases short, with 15 bases between. The DNA for the CDR3 is TGTGCCAGCAGCAAAACAGGGCTGGGTTACGAGCAGTACTTC. The encoded protein is CASSKTGLGYEQYF.

The chain links TRBV15 to TRBJ2-7; TRBD2 agrees at 12 bases. Germline V gives CDR1 LNHNV, CDR2 YYDKDF (reference sequence). Germline trimming cut 3 bases from V and 4 bases from J; bases unmatched to any gene: 7. This CDR3 has 16 residues. DNA for the CDR3: TGTGCCACCAGCAGCGGGCGACTAGCGGGAGCGTACGAGCAGTACTTC. This translates into CATSSGRLAGAYEQYF.

V is TRBV7-8 and J is TRBJ1-2, with a tentative D call TRBD1 (5 bases). Trimming removed 1 base at V and 7 bases at J, with 10 bases between. This CDR3 spans 13 amino acids. CDR1 and CDR2 (germline): SGHVS, FQNEAQ. CDR3 in amino acids: CASSLGSGVGYTF. The CDR3 DNA sequence: TGTGCCAGCAGCTTAGGATCGGGGGTTGGCTACACCTTC.

The chain uses TRBV10-3 and TRBJ1-1; possibly TRBD1 for D (6 bases). The V end lost 7 bases, the J end lost 5 bases, and 11 bases lay between the germline ends. The CDR3 contains 12 residues. Germline CDR1 ENHRY, CDR2 SYGVKD. The CDR3 loop reads CAIKVGQTEAFF. The CDR3 region has the DNA TGTGCCATCAAGGTCGGACAGACTGAAGCTTTCTTT.

The rearrangement joins TRBV18 to TRBJ1-1; D perhaps matches TRBD1 (6 bases). The germline V gene encodes CDR1 KGHSH and CDR2 LQKENI. Trimming removed 3 bases at V and 4 bases at J, with 12 bases between. CDR3 length equals 14 residues. Here the CDR3 DNA reads TGTGCCAGCTCACCGGCCCAGGGGTTCACTGAAGCTTTCTTT. Translating gives CASSPAQGFTEAFF.

This chain links TRBV7-3 with TRBJ2-3; perhaps TRBD2 as D (5 bases). V was shortened by 5 bases and J by 6 bases, with 15 bases between the two germline ends. The CDR3 runs 14 residues. The germline gives CDR1 SGHTA, CDR2 FQGTGA. The CDR3 sequence: CASSPLGFSDTQYF. As DNA, the CDR3 is TGTGCCAGCAGCCCACTAGGCTTTTCGGATACGCAGTATTTT.

The chain combines TRBV5-1 with TRBJ1-1; TRBD1 matches at 7 bases. Germline lookup yields CDR1 SGHRS and CDR2 YFSETQ. The CDR3 has 16 residues. Unmatched junction bases numbered 6, after V lost 0 bases and J lost 1 base. The CDR3 spells CASSLGRGPENTEAFF. Written as DNA, the CDR3 is TGCGCCAGCAGCTTGGGGAGGGGGCCTGAGAACACTGAAGCTTTCTTT.

J is TRBJ2-1 and V is TRBV6-5, with D unclear. This CDR3 spans 12 amino acids. The germline gives CDR1 MNHEY, CDR2 SVGAGI. V lost 8 bases and J 4 bases, leaving 9 bases between the germline ends. DNA of the CDR3: TGTGCCAGCTGTAGAGATTACAATGAGCAGTTCTTC. Amino acid sequence: CASCRDYNEQFF.

CDR3 loop: CASRPRGGPSGNTIYF. The CDR3 region has the DNA TGTGCCAGCCGGCCTCGGGGGGGGCCCTCTGGAAACACCATATATTTT. The gene calls are TRBV5-8 and TRBJ1-3; tentatively, D is TRBD1 (6 bases). The CDR3 covers 16 residues. CDR1 is SGHTS, CDR2 YDEGEE, per germline. V lost 7 bases and J lost 0, with 17 bases in between.

This chain joins TRBV19 and TRBJ2-7; D ambiguous. CDR1 and CDR2 from the germline V gene are LNHDA and SQIVND (reference sequence). V was trimmed by 4 bases and J by 0 bases, leaving 10 bases between them. The CDR3 consists of 14 residues. CDR3 nucleotide sequence: TGTGCCAGTAGTAGTACAGTAAGCTCCTACGAGCAGTACTTC. This translates into CASSSTVSSYEQYF.